This T cell receptor (beta chain) was identified during a study of immune characterization of retroperitoneal liposarcoma (dated by TCRdb to the late 2010s). Remarks on this clonotype: No cognate antigen has been identified for it. A junction boundary mismatches the germline segment, possibly from a read error.

Receptor libraries were prepared by PCR. The sequencing machine was a NextSeq 500. TCRdb trimmed the raw reads at Q25, called clones with MiXCR and kept productive beta chains. Here each entry gathers all rows of one CDR3 protein and keeps the most common genes and DNA. The sample contains 15,000 or so distinct CDR3 sequences, about 45% of them found a single time. The ten largest make up around 12% of the sample. CDR1 and CDR2 were assigned from the germline V gene as SGHVS and FQNEAQ. The CDR3, from cysteine to phenylalanine, totals 17 residues. Only CDR3 DNA remains: 51 bases, in frame from the first base.

Sequenced: tumor tissue. Recombination connected TRBV7-8 to TRBJ2-1; D gene: possibly TRBD2, on 6 matching bases. The sequence derives from a female donor with retroperitoneal liposarcoma. Here the CDR3 is given as CASSSLGGVGRRNEQVF. In nucleotide form, the sequence is TGTGCCAGCAGCTCCCTGGGGGGTGTAGGACGCAGGAATGAGCAGGTCTTC. The CDR3 plus the reference TRBV7-8 and TRBJ2-1 genes for the other parts give the full variable domain: GAGVSQSPRYKVAKRGQDVALRCDPISGHVSLFWYQQALGQGPEFLTYFQNEAQLDKSGLPSDRFFAERPEGSVSTLKIQRTQQEDSAVYLCASSSLGGVGRRNEQVFGPGTRLTVL.